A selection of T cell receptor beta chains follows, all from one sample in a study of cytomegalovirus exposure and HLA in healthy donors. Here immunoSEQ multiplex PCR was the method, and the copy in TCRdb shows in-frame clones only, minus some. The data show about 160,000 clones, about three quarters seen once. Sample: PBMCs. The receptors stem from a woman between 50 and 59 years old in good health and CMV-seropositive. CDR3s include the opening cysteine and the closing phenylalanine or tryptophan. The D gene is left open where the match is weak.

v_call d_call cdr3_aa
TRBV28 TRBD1 CASNVLGGKNTIYF
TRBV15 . CATSRERGSGNQPQHF
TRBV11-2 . CASSLAGIAAGTDTQYF
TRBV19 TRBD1 CASSKGTGAYEQYF
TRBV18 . CASSPGEGNGYTF
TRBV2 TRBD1 CASSGTGSYNEQFF
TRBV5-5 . CASSRRGNEQFF
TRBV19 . CASSIWDNYEQYF
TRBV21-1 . CASSKEEGTNYGYTF
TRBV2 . CASSKEGAHSETQYF
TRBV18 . CASSPDRQPNQPQHF
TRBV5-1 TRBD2 CASSLSGGGETQYF
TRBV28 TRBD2 CASSYWAGGSYNEQFF
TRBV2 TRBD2 CASSEGSGGTQYF
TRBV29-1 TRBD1 CSVAHRGQETQYF
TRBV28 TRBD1 CASSFLDRQSPLHF
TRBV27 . CASSTGSGANVLTF
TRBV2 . CASRRRDEQFF
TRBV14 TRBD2 CASSQDRGGEADTQYF
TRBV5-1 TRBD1 CASSVTGDGTEAFF
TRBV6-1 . CASSERGGLPYEQYF
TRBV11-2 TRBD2 CASSPLAGAYTDTQYF
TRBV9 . CASSEGPVADTQYF
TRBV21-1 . CASTRGGFNQPQHF
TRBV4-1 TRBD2 CASSRGRTSGERAEQYF
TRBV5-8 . CASSLAGGITGELFF
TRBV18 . CASSPPGEDKNIQYF
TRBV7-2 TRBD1 CASSKTGGTGANVLTF
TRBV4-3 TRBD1 CASSQGLGTGTHEQYF
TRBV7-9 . CASSVGGGTEAFF
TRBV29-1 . CSVEAYGTDNYGYTF
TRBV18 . CASSQYEGANEQFF
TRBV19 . CASTTGPNEKLFF
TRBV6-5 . CASSRRATDTQYF
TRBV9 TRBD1 CASSVAEGGTYGYTF
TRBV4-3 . CASSQVAGDYEQYF
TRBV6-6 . CASRNYENTEAFF
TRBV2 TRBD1 CASRTGKFGEAFF
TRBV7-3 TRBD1 CASSLIPRQGFGGDSADTQYF
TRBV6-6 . CASMGTRGNTIYF
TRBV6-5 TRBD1 CASSYPGGGLNTEAFF
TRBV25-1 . CASSESSGVGNEQYF
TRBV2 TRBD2 CATAAGGPRETQYF
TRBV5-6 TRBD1 CASSATGAHYGYTF
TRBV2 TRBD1 CASSVTGAVQYF
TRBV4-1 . CASSQGWGDWNEKLFF
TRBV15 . CATSRRQMNSYEQYF